Listed here are 3 T cell receptor beta chains from one sample, sequenced in a study of cytomegalovirus exposure and HLA in healthy donors. The method was immunoSEQ multiplex PCR; TCRdb's version includes in-frame clones alone and lacks a portion of them. The sample consists of approximately 60,000 clones, about 95% of them appearing once. Sequenced sample: PBMCs. The receptor source for this set is a woman under 30 in good health and CMV-seropositive.

The CDR3 reads CASSLTGHNQPQHF. In DNA form, the CDR3 reads TGTGCCAGCAGTTTAACAGGCCACAATCAGCCCCAGCATTTT. The chain uses TRBV28 and TRBJ1-5, with a weak D call TRBD1 (5 bases). CDR3 length: 14 amino acids. Germline CDR1 is MDHEN and CDR2 is SYDVKM. V was trimmed by 2 bases and J by 3 bases, leaving 8 bases between them.

This clone appeared a single time. V gene TRBV11-2 combines with J gene TRBJ1-2; 7 bases are shared with TRBD1. V trimming: 2 bases; J trimming: 4 bases; junction bases outside the gene matches: 16. CDR3 length: 18 amino acids. The germline V gene encodes CDR1 SGHAT and CDR2 FQNNGV. This CDR3 reads CASSLFRSPDRRVYGYTF. In nucleotides, the CDR3 is TGTGCCAGCAGCTTATTTCGGTCCCCGGACAGGCGCGTCTATGGCTACACCTTC. Full variable domain (rest looked up from reference TRBV11-2 and TRBJ1-2): EAGVAQSPRYKIIEKRQSVAFWCNPISGHATLYWYQQILGQGPKLLIQFQNNGVVDDSQLPKDRFSAERLKGVDSTLKIQPAKLEDSAVYLCASSLFRSPDRRVYGYTFGSGTRLTVV.

This clone was picked up a small number of times. The CDR3 protein is CASYYTGELFF. CDR3 in DNA: TGTGCCAGTTATTACACCGGGGAGCTGTTTTTT. V and J are TRBV19 and TRBJ2-2; D is unclear. This CDR3 is built from 11 residues. Germline-derived CDR1 and CDR2 are LNHDA and SQIVND (reference sequence). V lost 8 bases and J 3 bases, leaving 4 bases between the germline ends.